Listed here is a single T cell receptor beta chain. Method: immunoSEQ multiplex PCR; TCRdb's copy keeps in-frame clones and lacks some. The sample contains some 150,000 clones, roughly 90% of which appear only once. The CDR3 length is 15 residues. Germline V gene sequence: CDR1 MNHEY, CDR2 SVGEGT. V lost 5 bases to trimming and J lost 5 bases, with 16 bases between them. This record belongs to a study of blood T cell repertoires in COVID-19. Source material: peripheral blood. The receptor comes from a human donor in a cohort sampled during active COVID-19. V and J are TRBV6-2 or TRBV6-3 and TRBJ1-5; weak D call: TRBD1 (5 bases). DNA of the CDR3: TGTGCCAGCAGTCTCCGACAGACCTTAGATCAGCCCCAGCATTTT. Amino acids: CASSLRQTLDQPQHF.